The clone carrying this T cell receptor beta chain was seen more than once but under ten times. Its specificity is unknown. Clones were read by immunoSEQ multiplex PCR, and TCRdb kept only the in-frame ones, dropping some. The data contain about 4,600 clones, about four fifths of them singletons. The data derive from a study of immune evolution from preneoplasia to lung adenocarcinoma. Study-level points and caveats: Clonality was highest in normal lung, lower in later-stage lesions apparently.

With V trimmed by 0 bases and J by 4 bases, 6 bases remained unmatched. Germline V gene lookup returns CDR1 SGHRS and CDR2 YFSETQ. The CDR3 consists of 15 residues. Patient tissue came from resections in Japan or China, 2014–2017. The rearrangement joins TRBV5-1 to TRBJ1-1; 7 positions match TRBD1. This TCR derives from a person between 50 and 70 years old with lung adenocarcinoma. The sequenced sample was FFPE normal lung tissue adjacent to the tumor. The CDR3: CASSLDDDRATEAFF. CDR3 DNA: TGCGCCAGCAGCTTGGATGATGACAGGGCCACTGAAGCTTTCTTT.